One T cell receptor beta chain is described in this entry. The sample holds a few counts of this clone. Its antigen has not been determined. The sample holds no much larger clone one base away, and base qualities are not on file. TCRbeta CDR3 regions were amplified from genomic DNA by means of the immunoSEQ Assay, a bias-controlled multiplex PCR. The authors' analysis ran thus. The number of nucleated cells in each sample was estimated by amplification of reference gene primers within the assay. Sequence reads were collapsed and filtered to measure the absolute abundance of every unique TCRbeta CDR3 rearrangement. For each sample, productive Simpson clonality was calculated as the square root of Simpson's diversity index over productive rearrangements. Entries here come from immuneACCESS through TCRdb and include only in-frame sequences with V and J called. Some clones fail to appear in such tables; in the studies checked, an unresolved V gene covers under half of the shortfall, and the cause of the remainder is unknown. The V and J calls and clone size were taken over from that table, and D and trimming were inferred from the DNA. For this sample there are about 200,000 clones; about 88% appear just once. The ten largest clones represent 18% of the sample.

At one collaborating source in Seattle, patients were enrolled during active infection and were followed longitudinally through the course of disease. Each collaborating institution followed its own protocols to collect whole blood in K2EDTA tubes. For TCRbeta analysis, collaborators shipped samples as frozen whole blood, isolated PBMCs, or DNA extracted from either of those sample types. The source of the sample is a study of blood T cell repertoires in COVID-19 (dated by TCRdb to 2020 to 2021). At the level of the whole study: Collaborator samples came from the United States, Italy and Spain and covered acute and convalescent phases of COVID-19. Where available, HLA class I and class II types were taken from metadata supplied by the sample provider and were not determined by assay-based typing. The repertoires were made available in a free public database intended to serve as a resource for research on the immune response to SARS-CoV-2. Sample metadata almost always included a de-identified subject ID, COVID-19 status, age in years and sex. The prospective study material was composed of cDNA or gDNA derived from T cells, B-cell-depleted T cells, or PBMCs. Samples came from the ongoing ImmuneRACE study (first 160 participants) plus 1,254 subjects from 6 global collaborators. Subjects who had been exposed to COVID-19, were actively infected with it, or had recovered from it provided the deeply sampled blood TCRbeta repertoires that made up the dataset. What the authors observed across the whole study: The amount of clinical and demographic metadata varied by source and participant and was provided uncurated.

Germline trimming amounts to 4 bases on V and 0 bases on J, with 9 as the count of junction bases outside the gene matches. The CDR3 covers 20 residues, taking in both the cysteine and the phenylalanine. Only the CDR3 part of the read is kept: 60 bases, read in frame from the first base. Looking up the germline V gene (reference sequence) yields CDR1 LNHDA and CDR2 SQIVND. Recombination connected TRBV19 to TRBJ2-1; 16 central nucleotides agree with TRBD2. Sequenced input: peripheral blood. The receptor comes from a man between 50 and 59 years old with COVID-19, enrolled during active disease. The CDR3: CASSSPGLAGGTYSYNEQFF. The sequence in DNA is TGTGCCAGTAGTAGCCCGGGACTAGCGGGAGGGACCTACTCCTACAATGAGCAGTTCTTC.